Listed here is a single T cell receptor (beta chain). Its target is unknown. Primers for the PCR totalled 60 Vbeta and 13 Jbeta. TCRdb keeps only in-frame clones here, not all; method: immunoSEQ multiplex PCR. Of 110,000 to 150,000 clones listed, roughly four fifths are singletons. This sample was taken from a study of cytomegalovirus exposure and HLA in healthy donors. Study in general: Unique TCR beta sequences numbering approximately 120 million came from about 180 million T cells in an earlier analysis.

Study conclusions and caveats: A later analysis reportedly found fewer N-insertions in an Asian-associated ancestry cluster than the approximately 660-donor mean.

The length of the CDR3 is 13 residues. Trimming removed 0 bases from V and 5 bases from J, with 8 bases in between. Germline assignment: CDR1 GTSNPN and CDR2 SVGIG (reference sequence). The chain combines TRBV30 with TRBJ2-1; a weak D match, TRBD2 (5 bases). The sample comprised PBMCs. This TCR came from a woman aged 60-75 years in good health and CMV-seropositive. CDR3 protein: CAWSVRGNNEQFF. As DNA, the CDR3 is TGTGCCTGGAGTGTACGGGGTAACAATGAGCAGTTCTTC.